A selection of T cell receptor beta chains follows, all from one sample in a study of blood T cell repertoires in COVID-19. Sequencing used immunoSEQ multiplex PCR; TCRdb keeps in-frame clones, though not all of them. The repertoire consists of around 200,000 clones, with about 88% occurring once and the leading ten covering less than 5.5%. Specimen: peripheral blood. The receptors were gathered from an elderly woman with acute or convalescent COVID-19. Each CDR3 is given with its conserved first and last residue. A D gene is named only where the DNA matches it firmly. Expanded clones get a size class; other rows say once, few or many, or leave the size out.

v_call	d_call	cdr3_length	j_call	clone_size	cdr3_aa	cdr3_nt
TRBV5-1	NA	10	TRBJ2-1	NA	CASRPRAKFF	TGCGCCAGCAGGCCCAGGGCTAAGTTCTTC
TRBV4-3	TRBD1	16	TRBJ2-2	NA	CASSPGTGAWTGELFF	TGCGCCAGCAGCCCCGGGACAGGGGCTTGGACCGGGGAGCTGTTTTTT
TRBV10-3	NA	14	TRBJ1-1	NA	CAISETAMNTEAFF	TGTGCCATCAGTGAGACTGCTATGAACACTGAAGCTTTCTTT
TRBV2	NA	13	TRBJ1-6	NA	CANQQGSHSPLHF	TGTGCCAACCAACAGGGTAGTCATTCACCCCTCCACTTT
TRBV5-1	NA	14	TRBJ2-7	NA	CASSPPYVSGEQYF	TGCGCCAGCAGCCCCCCTTATGTCTCCGGCGAGCAGTACTTC
TRBV28	NA	11	TRBJ1-1	NA	CAIQGYTEAFF	TGTGCCATACAGGGTTACACTGAAGCTTTCTTT
TRBV2	NA	13	TRBJ1-6	NA	CASREDRYSPLHF	TGTGCCAGCAGAGAAGACAGGTACTCACCCCTCCACTTT
TRBV12-5	TRBD1	14	TRBJ1-3	NA	CASGPGQVRNTIYF	TGTGCTAGTGGTCCCGGACAGGTACGAAACACCATATATTTT
TRBV20-1	NA	13	TRBJ2-5	NA	CSASRSGEETQYF	TGCAGTGCTAGTCGCAGCGGAGAAGAGACCCAGTACTTC
TRBV19	NA	15	TRBJ1-5	NA	CASSIEGSLYQPQHF	TGTGCCAGTAGTATAGAGGGCAGCCTTTATCAGCCCCAGCATTTT
TRBV19	NA	13	TRBJ1-1	few	CASSPGAITEAFF	TGTGCCAGTAGCCCTGGGGCCATCACTGAAGCTTTCTTT
TRBV2	NA	13	TRBJ1-1	NA	CALTVDSNTEAFF	TGTGCATTGACCGTGGACAGCAACACTGAAGCTTTCTTT
TRBV9	TRBD1	15	TRBJ2-1	NA	CASSAMTGWSHEQFF	TGTGCCAGCAGCGCAATGACAGGGTGGTCCCATGAGCAGTTCTTC